Described below is a single T cell receptor (beta chain) sequence and its context. These data come from a study of Ad26.COV2.S vaccination and SARS-CoV-2 variants. Sequenced by immunoSEQ multiplex PCR; TCRdb stores in-frame clones only, minus some. The table shows around 450,000 clones, with roughly 90% occurring only once. Treatment in this sample: approximately 18 received Ad26.COV2.S at low or high dose, single or two shots; 5 received placebo; per-sample allocation not given. Sampling was done on day 63 after the first vaccine or placebo injection. Based in Boston, the donor was an adult of 18-55 years. This receptor was identified in a person between 18 and 59 years old who received the Ad26.COV2.S COVID-19 vaccine or a placebo. Sequences were derived from peripheral blood, sampled in a trial of Ad26.COV2.S vaccine versus placebo.

The CDR3 loop reads CASSPDREAQYF. CDR3 nucleotide sequence: TGTGCCAGCAGTCCGGACAGGGAGGCCCAGTACTTC. The chain joins TRBV6-2 or TRBV6-3 to TRBJ2-5; the match to TRBD1 covers 8 bases. V shed 5 bases, J shed 9 bases, and the junction held 5 bases outside the gene matches. This CDR3 is 12 amino acids long. CDR1 MNHEY and CDR2 SVGEGT come from the germline V gene.